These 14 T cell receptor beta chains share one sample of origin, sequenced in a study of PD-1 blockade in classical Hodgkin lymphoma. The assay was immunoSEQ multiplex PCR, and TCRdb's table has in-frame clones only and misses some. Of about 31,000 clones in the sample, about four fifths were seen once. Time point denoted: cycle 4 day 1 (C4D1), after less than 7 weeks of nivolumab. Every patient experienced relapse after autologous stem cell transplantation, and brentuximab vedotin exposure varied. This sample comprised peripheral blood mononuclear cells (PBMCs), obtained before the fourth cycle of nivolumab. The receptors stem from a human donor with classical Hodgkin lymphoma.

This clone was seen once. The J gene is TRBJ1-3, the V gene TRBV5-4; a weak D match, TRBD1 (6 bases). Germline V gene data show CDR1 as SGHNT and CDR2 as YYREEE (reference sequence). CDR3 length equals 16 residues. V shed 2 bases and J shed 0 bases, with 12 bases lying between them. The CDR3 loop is CASSLPRDNSGNTIYF. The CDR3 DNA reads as TGTGCCAGCAGCTTACCCCGGGACAACTCTGGAAACACCATATATTTT. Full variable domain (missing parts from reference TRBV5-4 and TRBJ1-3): ETGVTQSPTHLIKTRGQQVTLRCSSQSGHNTVSWYQQALGQGPQFIFQYYREEENGRGNFPPRFSGLQFPNYSSELNVNALELDDSALYLCASSLPRDNSGNTIYFGEGSWLTVV.

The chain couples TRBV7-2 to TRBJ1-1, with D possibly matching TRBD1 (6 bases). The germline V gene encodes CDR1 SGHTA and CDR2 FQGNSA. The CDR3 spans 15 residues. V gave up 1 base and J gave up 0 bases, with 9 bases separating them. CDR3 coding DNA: TGTGCCAGCAGCTTAGGAGGGGGTATGAACACTGAAGCTTTCTTT. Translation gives CASSLGGGMNTEAFF.

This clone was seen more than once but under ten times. In DNA, the CDR3 is TGTGCCAGCAGCAGGCGGGACTCCATAGATACGCAGTATTTT. This encodes CASSRRDSIDTQYF. The chain employs TRBV5-4 and TRBJ2-3, with D possibly being TRBD2 (6 bases). The V end was cut by 4 bases, the J end by 5 bases, with 14 bases between. Germline values: CDR1 SGHNT, CDR2 YYREEE (reference sequence). This CDR3 has 14 amino acids.

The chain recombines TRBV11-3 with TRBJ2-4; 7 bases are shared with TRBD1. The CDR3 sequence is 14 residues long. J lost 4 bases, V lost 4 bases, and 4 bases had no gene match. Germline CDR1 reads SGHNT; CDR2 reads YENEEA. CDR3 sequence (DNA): TGTGCCAGCAGCTACCGGGACAGTAAAAACATTCAGTACTTC. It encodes CASSYRDSKNIQYF.

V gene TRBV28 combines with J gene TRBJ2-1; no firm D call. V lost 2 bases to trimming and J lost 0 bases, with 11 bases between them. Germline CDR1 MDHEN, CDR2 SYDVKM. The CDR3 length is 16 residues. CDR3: CASSLMSLSSYNEQFF. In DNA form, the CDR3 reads TGTGCCAGCAGTTTAATGTCCCTAAGCTCCTACAATGAGCAGTTCTTC. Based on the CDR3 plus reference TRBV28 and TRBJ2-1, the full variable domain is DVKVTQSSRYLVKRTGEKVFLECVQDMDHENMFWYRQDPGLGLRLIYFSYDVKMKEKGDIPEGYSVSREKKERFSLILESASTNQTSMYLCASSLMSLSSYNEQFFGPGTRLTVL.

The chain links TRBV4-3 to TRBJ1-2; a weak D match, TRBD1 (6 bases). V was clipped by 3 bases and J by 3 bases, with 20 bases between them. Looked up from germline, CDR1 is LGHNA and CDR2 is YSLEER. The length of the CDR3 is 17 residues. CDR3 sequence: CASSQSPGGGRDYGYTF. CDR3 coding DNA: TGCGCCAGCAGCCAGTCACCCGGTGGGGGCCGGGACTATGGCTACACCTTC.

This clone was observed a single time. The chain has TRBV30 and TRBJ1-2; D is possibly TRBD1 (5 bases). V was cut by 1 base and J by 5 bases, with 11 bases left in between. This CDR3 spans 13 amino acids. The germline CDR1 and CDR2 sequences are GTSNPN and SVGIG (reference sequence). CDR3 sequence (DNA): TGTGCCTGGAGTGGCCCGAGGGGTTATGGCTACACCTTC. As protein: CAWSGPRGYGYTF.

This chain's CDR3 is CASSLVSSGGREQFF. The CDR3 DNA reads TGTGCCAGCAGCTTAGTTTCTAGCGGGGGGCGTGAGCAGTTCTTC. This chain joins TRBV7-2 and TRBJ2-1; 11 nucleotides match TRBD2. The CDR3 has 15 residues. Trimming removed 1 base from V and 9 bases from J; junction bases left unmatched: 5. The germline CDR1 and CDR2 sequences are SGHTA and FQGNSA.

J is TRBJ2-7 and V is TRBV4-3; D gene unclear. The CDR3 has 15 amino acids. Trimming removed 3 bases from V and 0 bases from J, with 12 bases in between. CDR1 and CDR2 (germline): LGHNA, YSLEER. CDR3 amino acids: CASSQTQAASYEQYF. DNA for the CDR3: TGCGCCAGCAGCCAGACGCAGGCTGCCTCCTACGAGCAGTACTTC.

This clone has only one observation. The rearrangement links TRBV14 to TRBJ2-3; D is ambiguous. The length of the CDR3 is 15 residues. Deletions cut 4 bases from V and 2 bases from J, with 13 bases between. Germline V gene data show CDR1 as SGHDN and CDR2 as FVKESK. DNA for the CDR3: TGTGCCAGCAGCCCCGGGCTTCGCCCCACAGATACGCAGTATTTT. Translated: CASSPGLRPTDTQYF.

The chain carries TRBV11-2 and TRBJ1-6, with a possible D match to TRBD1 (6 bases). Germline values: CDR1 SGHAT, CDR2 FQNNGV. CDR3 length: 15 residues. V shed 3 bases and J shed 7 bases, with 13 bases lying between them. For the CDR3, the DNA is TGTGCCAGCAGCTTTTTCGACGGACAGAATTCACCCCTCCACTTT. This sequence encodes CASSFFDGQNSPLHF.

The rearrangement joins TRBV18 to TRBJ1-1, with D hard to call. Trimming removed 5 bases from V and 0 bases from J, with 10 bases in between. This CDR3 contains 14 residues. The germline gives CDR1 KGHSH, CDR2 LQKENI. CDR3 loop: CASSVGELNTEAFF. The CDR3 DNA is TGTGCCAGCTCAGTCGGTGAGCTGAACACTGAAGCTTTCTTT. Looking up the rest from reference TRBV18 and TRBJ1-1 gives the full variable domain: NAGVMQNPRHLVRRRGQEARLRCSPMKGHSHVYWYRQLPEEGLKFMVYLQKENIIDESGMPKERFSAEFPKEGPSILRIQQVVRGDSAAYFCASSVGELNTEAFFGQGTRLTVV.

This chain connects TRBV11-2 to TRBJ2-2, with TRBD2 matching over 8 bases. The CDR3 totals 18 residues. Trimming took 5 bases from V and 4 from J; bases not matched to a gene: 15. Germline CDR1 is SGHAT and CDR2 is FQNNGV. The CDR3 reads CASSLLATGGPGTGELFF. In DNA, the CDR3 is TGTGCCAGCAGCCTACTAGCCACGGGGGGGCCCGGCACCGGGGAGCTGTTTTTT.

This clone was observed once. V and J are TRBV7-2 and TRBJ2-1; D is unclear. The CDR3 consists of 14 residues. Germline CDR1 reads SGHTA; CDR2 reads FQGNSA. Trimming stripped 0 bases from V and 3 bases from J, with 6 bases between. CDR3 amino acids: CASSLAHSYNEQFF. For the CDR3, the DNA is TGTGCCAGCAGCTTAGCGCACAGCTACAATGAGCAGTTCTTC.